This T cell receptor (beta chain) was captured in a study of beta chain features in type 1 diabetes. Cells sorted by CD45RO/CCR7/CD25/CD127/CD95/CD27 comprised CD4+ naive, central memory, regulatory and stem cell-like memory cells. V was clipped by 3 bases and J by 7 bases; unmatched bases: 4. The CDR3 loop spans 13 amino acids. Germline CDR1 and CDR2: MNHNS and SASEGT. This clone was detected only a few times. The whole isolated RNA underwent reverse transcription, so sequencing captured expressed TCRB transcripts. It was found that naive, central memory and regulatory T cell samples averaged about 3.5 million reads. Assay: immunoSEQ multiplex PCR; the TCRdb copy retains only in-frame clones and omits some. Of about 250,000 clones listed, about 14% are singletons.

The clonotype was recovered from a woman aged 40-49 years in good health. Material: naive CD4+ T cells from blood. The V and J genes are TRBV6-1 and TRBJ1-2, with 8 bases that match TRBD1. Here the CDR3 DNA reads TGTGCCAGCAGTGAGACGGACAGGGCTGGCTACACCTTC. It codes for CASSETDRAGYTF.